This T cell receptor beta chain emerged from a study of Graves' ophthalmopathy and Graves' hyperthyroidism. The V and J ends lost 7 bases and 6 bases, in that order; junction bases with no gene match: 11. Germline CDR1 reads MNHEY; CDR2 reads SVGAGI. This CDR3 region has 15 residues. This clonotype was counted at least ten times. No antigen is known for it. Study-wide results and caveats: In blood appeared most of the expanded thyroid clonotypes whose frequency exceeded 0.001.

RNA transcripts were the source from which TCR beta CDR3 regions were amplified. Investigators did first-round RT-PCR with HTBI primers, then second-round multiplex PCR. A single record per CDR3 protein comes from TCRdb applying MiXCR to the multiplex PCR reads. The data show 300,000 to 450,000 distinct CDR3 sequences, approximately 18% seen once. The sequenced material came from peripheral blood. The TCR originated in an adult woman with stable Graves' hyperthyroidism. The chain links TRBV6-5 to TRBJ1-5; 8 bases agree with TRBD1. CDR3 loop: CASKQGVEVSQPQHF. In nucleotides, the CDR3 is TGTGCCAGCAAACAGGGGGTGGAGGTCTCTCAGCCCCAGCATTTT.